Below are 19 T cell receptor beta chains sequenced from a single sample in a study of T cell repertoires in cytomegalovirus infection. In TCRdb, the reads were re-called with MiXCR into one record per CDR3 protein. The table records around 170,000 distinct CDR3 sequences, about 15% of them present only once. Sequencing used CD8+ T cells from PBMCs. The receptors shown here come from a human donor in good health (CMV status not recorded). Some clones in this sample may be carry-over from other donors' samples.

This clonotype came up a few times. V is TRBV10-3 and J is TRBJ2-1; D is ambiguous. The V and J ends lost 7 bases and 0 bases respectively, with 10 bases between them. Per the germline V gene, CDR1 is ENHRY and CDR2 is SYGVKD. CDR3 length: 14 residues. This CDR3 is CAITSKSSYNEQFF. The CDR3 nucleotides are TGTGCCATCACCAGCAAGAGCTCCTACAATGAGCAGTTCTTC.

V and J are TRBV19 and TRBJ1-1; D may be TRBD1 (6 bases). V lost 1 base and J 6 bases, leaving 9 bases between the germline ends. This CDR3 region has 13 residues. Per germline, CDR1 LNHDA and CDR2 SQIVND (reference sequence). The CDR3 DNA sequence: TGTGCCAGTAGTATAGGAAGGGGGGCTGAAGCTTTCTTT. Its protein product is CASSIGRGAEAFF.

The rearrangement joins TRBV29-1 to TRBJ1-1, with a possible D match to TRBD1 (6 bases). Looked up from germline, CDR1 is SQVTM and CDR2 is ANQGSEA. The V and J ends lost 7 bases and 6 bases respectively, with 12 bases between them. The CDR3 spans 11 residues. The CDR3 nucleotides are TGCAGCGGGATACAGGGCTCTGAAGCTTTCTTT. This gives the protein CSGIQGSEAFF.

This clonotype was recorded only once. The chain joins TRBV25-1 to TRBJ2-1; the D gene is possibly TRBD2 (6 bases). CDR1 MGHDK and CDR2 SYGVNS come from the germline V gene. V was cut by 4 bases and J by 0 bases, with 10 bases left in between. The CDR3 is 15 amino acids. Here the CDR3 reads CASSGSGSSYNEQFF. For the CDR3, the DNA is TGTGCCAGCAGTGGTAGCGGAAGCTCCTACAATGAGCAGTTCTTC.

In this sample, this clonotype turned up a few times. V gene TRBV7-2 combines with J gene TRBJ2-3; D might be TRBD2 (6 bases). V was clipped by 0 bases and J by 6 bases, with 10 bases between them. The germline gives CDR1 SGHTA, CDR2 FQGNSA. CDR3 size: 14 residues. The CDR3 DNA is TGTGCCAGCAGCTTAGCAGGGAGGTTGGATACGCAGTATTTT. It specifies CASSLAGRLDTQYF.

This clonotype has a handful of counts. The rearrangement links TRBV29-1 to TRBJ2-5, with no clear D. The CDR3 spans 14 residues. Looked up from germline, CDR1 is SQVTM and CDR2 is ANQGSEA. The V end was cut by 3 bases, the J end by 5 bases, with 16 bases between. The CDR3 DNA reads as TGCAGCGTTGATGGAGTCAGAGGACGGGAGACCCAGTACTTC. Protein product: CSVDGVRGRETQYF.

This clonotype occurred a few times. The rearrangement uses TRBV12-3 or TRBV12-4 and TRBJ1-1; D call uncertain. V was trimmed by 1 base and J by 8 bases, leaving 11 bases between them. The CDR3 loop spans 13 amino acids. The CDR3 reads CASSLVRLREAFF. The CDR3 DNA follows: TGTGCCAGCAGTTTAGTACGTCTCCGGGAAGCTTTCTTT.

In nucleotides, the CDR3 is TGTGCCAGCAGCCTATGGGGTTTGGATGAGCAGTTCTTC. Residues: CASSLWGLDEQFF. The chain combines TRBV11-2 with TRBJ2-1; D is undetermined. V lost 5 bases and J 8 bases, leaving 13 bases between the germline ends. The length of the CDR3 is 13 residues. Germline V CDR1 and CDR2: SGHAT, FQNNGV. The whole variable domain, filled in from reference TRBV11-2 and TRBJ2-1, reads EAGVAQSPRYKIIEKRQSVAFWCNPISGHATLYWYQQILGQGPKLLIQFQNNGVVDDSQLPKDRFSAERLKGVDSTLKIQPAKLEDSAVYLCASSLWGLDEQFFGPGTRLTVL.

CDR3 amino acids: CASSSWDTSYEQYF. CDR3 in DNA: TGTGCCAGCAGCTCCTGGGACACCTCCTACGAGCAGTACTTC. The V call is TRBV7-2, the J call TRBJ2-7, with D possibly being TRBD1 (6 bases). Germline V lookup: CDR1 SGHTA, CDR2 FQGNSA. CDR3 length: 14 amino acids. The ends were cut back, 4 bases at V and 0 bases at J, with 10 bases in the middle.

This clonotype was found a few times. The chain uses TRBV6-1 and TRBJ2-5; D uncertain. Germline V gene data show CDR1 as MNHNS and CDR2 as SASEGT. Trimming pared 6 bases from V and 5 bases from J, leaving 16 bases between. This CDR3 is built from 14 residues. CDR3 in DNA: TGTGCCAGCAGGCGTTGGCCGTTGGGGGAGACCCAGTACTTC. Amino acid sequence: CASRRWPLGETQYF.

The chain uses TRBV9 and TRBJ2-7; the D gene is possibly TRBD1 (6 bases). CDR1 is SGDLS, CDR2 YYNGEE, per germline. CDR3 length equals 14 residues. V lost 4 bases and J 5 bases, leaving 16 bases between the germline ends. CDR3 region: CASSPMSQGHEQYF. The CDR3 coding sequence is TGTGCCAGCAGCCCTATGTCACAGGGCCACGAGCAGTACTTC.

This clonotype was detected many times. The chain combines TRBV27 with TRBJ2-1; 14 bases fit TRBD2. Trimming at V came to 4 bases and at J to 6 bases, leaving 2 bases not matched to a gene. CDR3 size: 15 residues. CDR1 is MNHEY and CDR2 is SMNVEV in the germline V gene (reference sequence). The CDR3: CASSWGTSGSNEQFF. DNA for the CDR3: TGTGCCAGCAGTTGGGGGACTAGCGGGAGCAATGAGCAGTTCTTC.

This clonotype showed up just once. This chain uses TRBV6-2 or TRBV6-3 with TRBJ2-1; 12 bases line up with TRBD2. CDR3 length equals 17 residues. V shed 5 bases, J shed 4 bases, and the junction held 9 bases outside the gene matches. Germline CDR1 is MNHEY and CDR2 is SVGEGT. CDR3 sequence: CASSTILAGGPYNEQFF. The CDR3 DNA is TGTGCCAGCAGTACCATTCTAGCGGGGGGGCCATACAATGAGCAGTTCTTC.

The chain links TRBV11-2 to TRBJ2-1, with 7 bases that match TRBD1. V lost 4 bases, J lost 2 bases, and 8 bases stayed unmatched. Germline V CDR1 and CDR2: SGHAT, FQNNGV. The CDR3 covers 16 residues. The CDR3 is CASSSPDRATYNEQFF. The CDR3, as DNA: TGTGCCAGCAGCTCCCCTGACAGGGCCACCTACAATGAGCAGTTCTTC.

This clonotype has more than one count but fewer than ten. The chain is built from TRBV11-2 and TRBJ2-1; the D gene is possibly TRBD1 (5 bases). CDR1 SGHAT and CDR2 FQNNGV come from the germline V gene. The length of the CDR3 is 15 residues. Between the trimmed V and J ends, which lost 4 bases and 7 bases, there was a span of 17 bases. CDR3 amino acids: CASSYGSRAGNEQFF. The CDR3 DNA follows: TGTGCCAGCAGCTACGGCAGCAGGGCAGGGAATGAGCAGTTCTTC.

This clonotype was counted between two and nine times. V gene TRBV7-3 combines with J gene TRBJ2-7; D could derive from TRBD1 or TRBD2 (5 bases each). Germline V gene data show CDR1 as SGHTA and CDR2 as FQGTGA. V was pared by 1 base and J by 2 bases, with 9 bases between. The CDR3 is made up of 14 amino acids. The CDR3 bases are TGTGCCAGCAGCTTAATTCCGGGACCCTACGAGCAGTACTTC. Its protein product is CASSLIPGPYEQYF.

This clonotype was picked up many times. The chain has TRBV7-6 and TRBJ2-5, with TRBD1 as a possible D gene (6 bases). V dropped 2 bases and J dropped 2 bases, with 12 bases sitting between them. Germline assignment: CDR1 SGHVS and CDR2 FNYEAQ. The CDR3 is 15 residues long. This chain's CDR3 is CASSLWGRRQETQYF. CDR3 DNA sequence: TGTGCCAGCAGCTTATGGGGGCGCAGACAAGAGACCCAGTACTTC. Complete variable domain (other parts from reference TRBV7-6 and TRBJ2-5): GAGVSQSPRYKVTKRGQDVALRCDPISGHVSLYWYRQALGQGPEFLTYFNYEAQQDKSGLPNDRFSAERPEGSISTLTIQRTEQRDSAMYRCASSLWGRRQETQYFGPGTRLLVL.

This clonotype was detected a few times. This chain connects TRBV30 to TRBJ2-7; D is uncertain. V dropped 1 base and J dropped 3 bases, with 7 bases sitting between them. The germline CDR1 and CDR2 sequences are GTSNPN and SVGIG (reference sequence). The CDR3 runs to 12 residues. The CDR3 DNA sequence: TGTGCCTGGAGTGGGGCTGACTACGAGCAGTACTTC. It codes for CAWSGADYEQYF.

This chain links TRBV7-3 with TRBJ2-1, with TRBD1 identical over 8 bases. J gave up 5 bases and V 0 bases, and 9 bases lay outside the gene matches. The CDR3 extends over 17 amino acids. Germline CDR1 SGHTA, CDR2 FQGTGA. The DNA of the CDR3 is TGTGCCAGCAGCTTAACTCCCACAGGGGGGTTGGACAATGAGCAGTTCTTC. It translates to CASSLTPTGGLDNEQFF.